This entry lists 20 T cell receptor beta chains sequenced from one sample in a study of molecular identifiers for immune sequencing clone quantification. TCRdb reprocessed the PCR reads via MiXCR and lists one record per CDR3 protein. The sample records about half a million distinct CDR3 sequences, around 23% being singletons. The sequenced sample consisted of naive CD8+ T cells from blood, with Jurkat cell RNA spiked in. The subset denotes: FACS-sorted CD8+CD4-CCR7+CD45RA+ naive T cells. The origin of the receptors is a human donor in good health. Some libraries in this study had Jurkat cell RNA spiked in.

This clonotype was counted many times. The chain carries TRBV5-1 and TRBJ2-7, with a weak D call TRBD1 (6 bases). Trimming stripped 2 bases from V and 3 bases from J, with 12 bases between. CDR3 length equals 14 residues. Germline V gives CDR1 SGHRS, CDR2 YFSETQ. Here the CDR3 DNA reads TGCGCCAGCAGCTTCTCAACAGGGAACTACGAGCAGTACTTC. It is translated as CASSFSTGNYEQYF.

The chain joins TRBV9 to TRBJ2-1, with no clear D. Germline values: CDR1 SGDLS, CDR2 YYNGEE. This CDR3 has 12 residues. The ends were cut back, 0 bases at V and 6 bases at J, with 4 bases in the middle. This CDR3 reads CASSVVVNEQFF. The CDR3, as DNA: TGTGCCAGCAGCGTAGTAGTCAATGAGCAGTTCTTC.

This clonotype was detected many times. The rearrangement joins TRBV27 to TRBJ2-1, with 8 bases lining up with TRBD1. CDR1 and CDR2 (germline): MNHEY, SMNVEV (reference sequence). CDR3 length: 14 amino acids. Trimming at V came to 3 bases and at J to 6 bases, leaving 4 bases not matched to a gene. CDR3 protein: CASSFGQGTNEQFF. The CDR3 DNA reads as TGTGCCAGCAGTTTTGGACAGGGAACCAATGAGCAGTTCTTC.

V is TRBV5-8 and J is TRBJ2-7; possibly TRBD1 or TRBD2 for D (5 bases each). The V and J ends lost 0 bases and 5 bases respectively, with 9 bases between them. This CDR3 is built from 13 residues. Germline V gene data show CDR1 as SGHTS and CDR2 as YDEGEE. The CDR3, as DNA: TGTGCCAGCAGCTTGGGCAGGGACGACGAGCAGTACTTC. Translation: CASSLGRDDEQYF.

Remarks on this clonotype: This may be a read error: a much more frequent sequence differs by one nucleotide. V is TRBV20-1 and J is TRBJ1-2; D is unresolved. The CDR3 length is 13 residues. Germline V gene sequence: CDR1 DFQATT, CDR2 SNEGSKA (reference sequence). CDR3: CSTRDEGLYGYTF. Here the CDR3 DNA reads TGCAGTACTAGAGACGAGGGTCTCTATGGCTACACCTTC.

This clonotype was counted at least ten times. V gene TRBV4-3 combines with J gene TRBJ1-2; D gene unclear. Trimming pared 6 bases from V and 0 bases from J, leaving 14 bases between. CDR1 is LGHNA, CDR2 YSLEER, per germline. This CDR3 has 15 amino acids. The CDR3 reads CASSPNSLSNYGYTF. The CDR3 coding sequence is TGCGCCAGCAGTCCCAACAGTCTTTCTAACTATGGCTACACCTTC.

This clonotype was seen many times. The chain couples TRBV4-2 to TRBJ1-1; D unclear. Germline CDR1 reads LGHNA; CDR2 reads YNFKEQ. Deletions cut 2 bases from V and 6 bases from J, with 19 bases between. CDR3 size: 16 residues. CDR3 sequence reads: CASSQRDHLSVAEAFF. DNA for the CDR3: TGTGCCAGCAGCCAACGGGATCATTTATCTGTCGCTGAAGCTTTCTTT.

For this clonotype: A much larger clone differs by one base, so this may be a read error. The chain recombines TRBV6-5 with TRBJ1-1; no definite D call. CDR3 size: 12 residues. Germline CDR1 and CDR2: MNHEY and SVGAGI. CDR3: CASSTPGNEAYF. DNA of the CDR3: TGTGCCAGCAGTACTCCGGGAAATGAAGCTTACTTT.

This chain joins TRBV12-3 or TRBV12-4 and TRBJ2-3; 11 bases are a match to TRBD2. CDR3 length: 19 amino acids. V trimming: 2 bases; J trimming: 0 bases; junction bases outside the gene matches: 10. Here the CDR3 DNA reads TGTGCCAGCAGTTTATATGCGACTAGCGGGGCTCCTAGCACAGATACGCAGTATTTT. This encodes CASSLYATSGAPSTDTQYF.

This clonotype was seen a few times. This chain links TRBV7-2 with TRBJ2-1; D is possibly TRBD2 (7 bases). Germline values: CDR1 SGHTA, CDR2 FQGNSA. Trimming cost V 5 bases and J 6 bases, with 17 bases left between them. The CDR3 consists of 15 residues. Written as DNA, the CDR3 is TGTGCCAGCAGCCCCTGGGGGGGCGAGGGCAATGAGCAGTTCTTC. Translated, it gives CASSPWGGEGNEQFF.

This clonotype was recorded many times. The V call is TRBV25-1, the J call TRBJ2-7, with D unresolved. V shed 3 bases and J shed 5 bases, with 11 bases lying between them. The CDR3 covers 13 residues. The V gene's germline CDR1 is MGHDK and CDR2 SYGVNS. The DNA for the CDR3 is TGTGCCAGCAGTGACTTGGGTTACAACGAGCAGTACTTC. This translates into CASSDLGYNEQYF.

A word on this clonotype: The junction does not match germline at one end; this may be a read error. The J gene is TRBJ2-2, the V gene TRBV24-1; D might be TRBD1 (7 bases). The CDR3 has 12 amino acids. Germline CDR1 and CDR2: KGHDR and SFDVKD. CDR3 DNA sequence: TGTGCCGCCGCAGGGGGGACCGGGGTGCTGTTTTTT. Amino acids: CAAAGGTGVLFF.

This clonotype was counted between two and nine times. The junction and the germline gene differ at one end; a read error may be behind it. The chain combines TRBV12-3 or TRBV12-4 with TRBJ1-3; D unresolved. This CDR3 spans 15 amino acids. The CDR3 DNA is TGTGCTAGCAGTTTGTTATCCGGTTCAGGAGACACCATATATTTT. Its protein is CASSLLSGSGDTIYF.

On this clonotype: One base away lies a much larger clone, so this may be a sequencing read error. J is TRBJ2-5 and V is TRBV30; unclear D gene. Germline V gene data show CDR1 as GTSNPN and CDR2 as SVGIG (reference sequence). Trimming took 4 bases from V and 9 from J, leaving 15 bases between them. The CDR3 has 12 amino acids. The DNA for the CDR3 is TGTGCCTGGAAACTATTCCACGAGGCCCAGTACTTC. Encoded protein: CAWKLFHEAQYF.

As concerns this clonotype: The junction does not match germline at one end; this may be a read error. The rearrangement uses TRBV5-4 and TRBJ2-7, with TRBD2 identical over 12 bases. The CDR3 length is 13 residues. The germline V gene encodes CDR1 SGHNT and CDR2 YYREEE (reference sequence). CDR3 region: CASSLASGRANHF. As DNA, the CDR3 is TGTGCCAGCAGCTTGGCTAGCGGGAGGGCCAACCACTTC.

This clonotype was seen only a few times. CDR3 sequence (DNA): TGTGCCAGCAGCTTGACAGGGGTCTACGAGACCCAGTACTTC. Its protein is CASSLTGVYETQYF. The chain is built from TRBV13 and TRBJ2-5, with 8 bases fitting TRBD1. The germline V gene has CDR1 PRHDT and CDR2 FYEKMQ (reference sequence). The V gene end was trimmed by 3 bases and the J gene end by 5 bases; junction bases not matched to a gene: 5. CDR3 size: 14 residues.

Turning to this clonotype: A much bigger clone sits one base away, suggesting this may be a read error. V and J are TRBV4-3 and TRBJ2-4; 8 bases agree with TRBD1. V was pared by 8 bases and J by 8 bases, with 11 bases of the junction left unmatched. CDR1 is LGHNA, CDR2 YSLEER, per germline. The CDR3 loop spans 14 amino acids. Written as DNA, the CDR3 is TGCGCCAGCTGCTCATCGACAGGGGTAGACATTCAGTACTTC. It translates to CASCSSTGVDIQYF.

The genes are TRBV6-6 and TRBJ2-3; 10 bases line up with TRBD2. The CDR3 sequence is 14 residues long. CDR1 and CDR2 from the germline V gene are MNHNY and SVGAGI (reference sequence). V was pared by 7 bases and J by 5 bases, with 6 bases of the junction left unmatched. The CDR3 reads CASILAGDEDTQYF. DNA for the CDR3: TGTGCCAGCATTCTAGCGGGGGATGAAGATACGCAGTATTTT.

This clonotype was observed many times. The V gene is TRBV29-1, the J gene TRBJ2-1, with TRBD1 as a possible D gene (5 bases). This CDR3 contains 13 residues. V lost 6 bases, J lost 5 bases, and 14 bases lay in between. CDR1 SQVTM and CDR2 ANQGSEA come from the germline V gene. As DNA, the CDR3 is TGCAGCGTCAGCCCAGTAGGGGACAATGAGCAGTTCTTC. Translation gives CSVSPVGDNEQFF.

This clonotype was seen more than once but under ten times. The chain has TRBV12-3 or TRBV12-4 and TRBJ2-3, with D unresolved. The CDR3 spans 14 residues. The V end was cut by 0 bases, the J end by 4 bases, with 8 bases between. The CDR3 nucleotides are TGTGCCAGCAGTTTAGCTCAGCACCCAGATACGCAGTATTTT. It encodes CASSLAQHPDTQYF.